This passage covers 27 T cell receptor beta chains from one sample sequenced in a study of T cells in Graves' hyperthyroidism and ophthalmopathy (dated by TCRdb to the late 2010s). The library was made by multiplex PCR. The instrument was an Illumina HiSeq 2000. The TCR beta CDR3 regions were amplified from RNA transcripts. The TCR CDR3 was subjected to a first round of RT-PCR using the HTBI primer set and the Qiagen OneStep RT-PCR kit. TCRdb trimmed the raw reads at Q25, called clones with MiXCR and kept productive beta chains. Each record represents a unique CDR3 protein, reported with the most common genes and DNA among its rows. This sample has hundreds of thousands of distinct CDR3 sequences in its table, and around 20% of those were observed once. Of the sample, approximately 15% is held by the ten largest clones. Material: blood. These receptors were taken from a woman aged 45-59 years with Graves' hyperthyroidism that later progressed to Graves' ophthalmopathy.

CDR3 in DNA: TGTGCCAGCAGCCCTCTGTCGGGGTACACCGGGGAGCTGTTTTTT. It yields the protein CASSPLSGYTGELFF. This chain joins TRBV7-3 and TRBJ2-2; possibly TRBD2 for D (5 bases). Between the trimmed V and J ends, which lost 5 bases and 3 bases, there was a span of 13 bases. This CDR3 spans 15 amino acids. CDR1 is SGHTA and CDR2 is FQGTGA in the germline V gene.

This clonotype was recorded at least ten times. The genes are TRBV12-3 or TRBV12-4 and TRBJ1-6, with D uncertain. V was clipped by 0 bases and J by 9 bases, with 6 bases between them. This CDR3 is built from 13 residues. The CDR3 bases are TGTGCCAGCAGTTTAGCGCGGGTTTCACCCCTCCACTTT. Its protein product is CASSLARVSPLHF.

J is TRBJ2-3 and V is TRBV24-1, with 9 bases that match TRBD1. The CDR3 has 14 residues. With V trimmed by 8 bases and J by 3 bases, 5 bases remained unmatched. Per germline, CDR1 KGHDR and CDR2 SFDVKD. CDR3 in amino acids: CATKDRGLTDTQYF. The CDR3, as DNA: TGTGCCACCAAGGACAGGGGCCTAACAGATACGCAGTATTTT.

The sample holds one count of this clonotype. Compared with germline, one end of the junction differs, possibly owing to a read error. The chain has TRBV29-1 and TRBJ1-1; the D is unclear. The CDR3 is 11 amino acids. Germline CDR1 is SQVTM and CDR2 is ANQGSEA. The DNA of the CDR3 is TGCAGCGTTGGGACGAACACTGGAGCTTTCTTT. Residues: CSVGTNTGAFF.

The CDR3 region is CASRLNRLWQPQHF. The DNA for the CDR3 is TGTGCCAGCAGACTTAATCGGCTGTGGCAGCCCCAGCATTTT. The chain uses TRBV6-1 and TRBJ1-5; no definite D call. The V end was cut by 6 bases, the J end by 7 bases, with 16 bases between. Germline V gene sequence: CDR1 MNHNS, CDR2 SASEGT. The CDR3 spans 14 residues.

The chain recombines TRBV24-1 with TRBJ1-5; unclear D gene. The V gene's germline CDR1 is KGHDR and CDR2 SFDVKD. With 3 bases removed from V and 5 bases from J, the gap between germline ends came to 4 bases. The CDR3 spans 12 residues. CDR3 in amino acids: CATSDRDQPQHF. Here the CDR3 DNA reads TGTGCCACCAGTGATCGTGATCAGCCCCAGCATTTT.

The chain joins TRBV12-3 or TRBV12-4 to TRBJ2-7; no definite D call. This CDR3 has 11 amino acids. V was pared by 2 bases and J by 6 bases, with 5 bases between. The CDR3, as DNA: TGTGCCAGCAGTTTAAGACGCGAGCAGTACTTC. Translated: CASSLRREQYF.

This clonotype was detected only a few times. The chain uses TRBV7-9 and TRBJ1-1, with unresolved D. In germline, CDR1 is SEHNR, CDR2 FQNEAQ (reference sequence). The CDR3 contains 13 residues. The ends were cut back, 5 bases at V and 3 bases at J, with 10 bases in the middle. Here the CDR3 reads CASSQGQYTEAFF. CDR3 coding DNA: TGTGCCAGCAGCCAAGGTCAGTACACTGAAGCTTTCTTT.

The chain carries TRBV6-1 and TRBJ2-7; D unresolved. CDR1 is MNHNS and CDR2 is SASEGT in the germline V gene. CDR3 length equals 13 residues. Trimming removed 7 bases from V and 1 base from J, with 11 bases in between. The CDR3 DNA follows: TGTGCCAGCACTGACACCAAATCCTACGAGCAGTACTTC. Translation gives CASTDTKSYEQYF.

CDR3 bases: TGTGCCAGCAGCCATCTAAAAACGGGTAATGAAAAACTGTTTTTT. Protein: CASSHLKTGNEKLFF. The chain uses TRBV12-3 or TRBV12-4 and TRBJ1-4, with D hard to call. The V end was cut by 6 bases, the J end by 4 bases, with 15 bases between. CDR3 size: 15 residues.

This clonotype was counted between two and nine times. V gene TRBV19 combines with J gene TRBJ1-5, with 9 bases lining up with TRBD1. From germline, CDR1 is LNHDA and CDR2 SQIVND (reference sequence). V trimming: 6 bases; J trimming: 0 bases; junction bases outside the gene matches: 9. The CDR3 runs 17 residues. The CDR3 is CASSDAGTGNSNQPQHF. The CDR3 bases are TGTGCCAGTAGCGACGCCGGGACAGGGAATAGCAATCAGCCCCAGCATTTT.

The chain couples TRBV4-1 to TRBJ2-2; perhaps TRBD1 as D (6 bases). Trimming left V 5 bases short and J 1 base short, with 14 bases between. CDR3 length: 16 residues. Germline V gives CDR1 MGHRA, CDR2 YSYEKL. The CDR3 DNA follows: TGCGCCAGCAGCGGATCCGGGACATGGAACACCGGGGAGCTGTTTTTT. Its translation: CASSGSGTWNTGELFF.

This clonotype was counted at least ten times. The CDR3 is CASSLEGVGTDTQYF. CDR3 DNA: TGCGCCAGCAGCTTGGAAGGGGTGGGCACAGATACGCAGTATTTT. V gene TRBV5-1 combines with J gene TRBJ2-3; D is possibly TRBD1 (5 bases). The CDR3 has 15 residues. The germline V gene encodes CDR1 SGHRS and CDR2 YFSETQ. V shed 0 bases and J shed 1 base, with 9 bases lying between them.

The genes are TRBV20-1 and TRBJ1-2, with D tentatively TRBD1 (5 bases). This CDR3 region has 14 residues. V lost 0 bases to trimming and J lost 2 bases, with 10 bases between them. Germline CDR1 is DFQATT and CDR2 is SNEGSKA (reference sequence). The CDR3 here is CSARDHQGNYGYTF. The CDR3 nucleotides read TGCAGTGCTAGAGATCATCAGGGCAACTATGGCTACACCTTC.

This clonotype was counted a single time. One junction end does not reproduce the germline sequence, and a read error may be involved. V gene TRBV3-1 combines with J gene TRBJ2-2, with D possibly matching TRBD2 (6 bases). Germline assignment: CDR1 LGHDT and CDR2 YNNKEL (reference sequence). CDR3 length equals 15 residues. CDR3 bases: TGTGCCAGCAGCCGGGAAATGGACCAAACCGGGGGGCTGTTTTTT. Its protein product is CASSREMDQTGGLFF.

The V call is TRBV5-6, the J call TRBJ1-1; D is ambiguous. Trimming pared 4 bases from V and 4 bases from J, leaving 14 bases between. CDR1 is SGHDT and CDR2 is YYEEEE in the germline V gene. This CDR3 has 14 amino acids. DNA of the CDR3: TGTGCCAGCAGCCCCTACCCAGTTGGCACTGAAGCTTTCTTT. Its translation: CASSPYPVGTEAFF.

This clonotype was counted between two and nine times. V gene TRBV7-8 combines with J gene TRBJ1-2; a possible D gene is TRBD1 (5 bases). The germline V gene has CDR1 SGHVS and CDR2 FQNEAQ. The CDR3 length is 13 residues. V was trimmed by 5 bases and J by 8 bases, leaving 15 bases between them. CDR3 sequence: CASSQGAGDGYTF. The CDR3 DNA follows: TGTGCCAGCAGCCAGGGAGCCGGGGACGGCTACACCTTC.

The chain links TRBV5-1 to TRBJ2-7, with TRBD2 matching 12 bases. V dropped 4 bases and J dropped 2; count of bases not matched to a gene: 7. CDR1 and CDR2 (germline): SGHRS, YFSETQ. The CDR3 loop spans 16 amino acids. CDR3 sequence: CASSRTSSGGAYEQYF. In DNA, the CDR3 is TGCGCCAGCAGCAGGACCTCTAGCGGGGGGGCCTACGAGCAGTACTTC. Looking up the rest from reference TRBV5-1 and TRBJ2-7 gives the full variable domain: KAGVTQTPRYLIKTRGQQVTLSCSPISGHRSVSWYQQTPGQGLQFLFEYFSETQRNKGNFPGRFSGRQFSNSRSEMNVSTLELGDSALYLCASSRTSSGGAYEQYFGPGTRLTVT.

The gene calls are TRBV6-1 and TRBJ1-5, with 10 bases aligning to TRBD1. With 6 bases clipped from V and 5 bases from J, the junction kept 10 bases outside the gene matches. The germline CDR1 and CDR2 sequences are MNHNS and SASEGT. CDR3 length: 16 amino acids. CDR3: CASRASGTGDDQPQHF. The CDR3, as DNA: TGTGCCAGCAGAGCCTCCGGGACAGGGGACGATCAGCCCCAGCATTTT.

This clonotype was recorded at least ten times. The chain joins TRBV3-1 to TRBJ1-2; D is uncertain. The CDR3 totals 14 residues. Between the trimmed V and J ends, which lost 1 base and 4 bases, there was a span of 10 bases. Germline CDR1 LGHDT, CDR2 YNNKEL (reference sequence). The CDR3 spells CASSQVARRYGYTF. The CDR3 DNA reads TGTGCCAGCAGCCAAGTTGCCCGGCGCTATGGCTACACCTTC. The whole variable domain, remainder taken from reference TRBV3-1 and TRBJ1-2, is DTAVSQTPKYLVTQMGNDKSIKCEQNLGHDTMYWYKQDSKKFLKIMFSYNNKELIINETVPNRFSPKSPDKAHLNLHINSLELGDSAVYFCASSQVARRYGYTFGSGTRLTVV.

This clonotype was counted at least ten times. V is TRBV3-1 and J is TRBJ2-1; the D is unclear. The CDR3 covers 16 residues. Germline V gene lookup returns CDR1 LGHDT and CDR2 YNNKEL (reference sequence). Trimming removed 0 bases at V and 0 bases at J, with 9 bases between. Written as DNA, the CDR3 is TGTGCCAGCAGCCAAGATGACGGCAGCTCCTACAATGAGCAGTTCTTC. Protein product: CASSQDDGSSYNEQFF.

This clonotype was seen a few times. The gene calls are TRBV5-1 and TRBJ2-5; no firm D call. The CDR3 spans 14 residues. CDR1 is SGHRS and CDR2 is YFSETQ in the germline V gene. The V end lost 4 bases, the J end lost 3 bases, and 13 bases lay between the germline ends. The CDR3 bases are TGCGCCAGCAGCGTCGTTGATAGGGAAGAGACCCAGTACTTC. Protein: CASSVVDREETQYF.

This clonotype was seen only a few times. The gene calls are TRBV27 and TRBJ2-7, with D uncertain. The CDR3 totals 14 residues. Germline loops: CDR1 MNHEY, CDR2 SMNVEV (reference sequence). Trimming shortened V by 3 bases and J by 3 bases, and 12 bases separated the two germline ends. CDR3 sequence reads: CASSLWGYGYEQYF. The CDR3 coding sequence is TGTGCCAGCAGTTTGTGGGGTTATGGCTACGAGCAGTACTTC.

This clonotype was seen repeatedly, ten times or more. The chain combines TRBV12-3 or TRBV12-4 with TRBJ1-2, with D possibly matching TRBD1 (6 bases). Between the trimmed V and J ends, which lost 2 bases and 7 bases, there was a span of 14 bases. The CDR3 spans 14 residues. The CDR3 region has the DNA TGTGCCAGCAGTTTAAGGCCAGGGGATTCTGGCTACACCTTC. This sequence encodes CASSLRPGDSGYTF.

This clonotype came up a few times. This sequence joins TRBV6-1 and TRBJ1-6; D is unresolved. V shed 0 bases and J shed 10 bases, with 13 bases lying between them. Germline V gene lookup returns CDR1 MNHNS and CDR2 SASEGT. CDR3 length: 15 amino acids. The CDR3 DNA is TGTGCCAGCAGTGAAGCAGCCCTGACCAGATCACCCCTCCACTTT. Amino acid sequence: CASSEAALTRSPLHF.

The table lists this clonotype with a few counts. The J gene is TRBJ2-7, the V gene TRBV4-1; D is unresolved. The V end was cut by 4 bases, the J end by 5 bases, with 12 bases between. CDR1 and CDR2 from the germline V gene are MGHRA and YSYEKL. The CDR3 loop spans 13 amino acids. The CDR3 nucleotides read TGCGCCAGCAGCCGTATCGGCCTCCACGAGCAGTACTTC. Translation: CASSRIGLHEQYF.

In DNA, the CDR3 is TGCAGCGTTGATGGGGACACCACATCGGAGAATGAGCAGTTCTTC. Encoded protein: CSVDGDTTSENEQFF. V gene TRBV29-1 combines with J gene TRBJ2-1; D is possibly TRBD1 (6 bases). The CDR3 covers 15 residues. From germline, CDR1 is SQVTM and CDR2 ANQGSEA. V was cut by 3 bases and J by 7 bases, with 19 bases left in between.